Listed below are T cell receptor beta chains from one sample, sequenced in a study of cytomegalovirus exposure and HLA in healthy donors. The data were produced by immunoSEQ multiplex PCR, yet TCRdb's version contains in-frame clones alone and is incomplete. Among fewer than 200,000 clones, 65% to 85% were seen once, and the ten largest hold just over 4.5%. Sequences were obtained from PBMCs. The receptors stem from a woman between 45 and 65 years old in good health and CMV-seropositive. Each CDR3 is given with its conserved first and last residue. Fields, in order: clone size, D gene, J gene, V gene, CDR3 DNA, CDR3 protein. The D gene is left open where the match is weak. Clone size appears in some rows only: once, few, many, or a class for an expanded clone.

abundance: NA; d_gene: NA; j_gene: TRBJ1-6; v_gene: TRBV18; CDR3nt: TGTGCCAGCTCACCAGGGGAGCAATATAATTCACCCCTCCACTTT; CDR3aa: CASSPGEQYNSPLHF
abundance: NA; d_gene: NA; j_gene: TRBJ2-6; v_gene: TRBV5-4; CDR3nt: TGTGCCAGCAGCTTGGGAGGGATTGGGGCCAACGTCCTGACTTTC; CDR3aa: CASSLGGIGANVLTF
abundance: NA; d_gene: NA; j_gene: TRBJ2-3; v_gene: TRBV7-3; CDR3nt: TGTGCCAGCAGCTTTAACACAGATACGCAGTATTTT; CDR3aa: CASSFNTDTQYF
abundance: NA; d_gene: NA; j_gene: TRBJ2-2; v_gene: TRBV11-1; CDR3nt: TGTGCCAGCAGCCTCGACACCGGGGAGCTGTTTTTT; CDR3aa: CASSLDTGELFF
abundance: NA; d_gene: NA; j_gene: TRBJ1-5; v_gene: TRBV30; CDR3nt: TGTGCCTGGAGTGTCAATCCAAATCAGCCCCAGCATTTT; CDR3aa: CAWSVNPNQPQHF
abundance: NA; d_gene: TRBD2; j_gene: TRBJ2-3; v_gene: TRBV7-9; CDR3nt: TGTGCCAGCAGCTTTATACTAGCGGATAGCACAGATACGCAGTATTTT; CDR3aa: CASSFILADSTDTQYF
abundance: NA; d_gene: NA; j_gene: TRBJ2-3; v_gene: TRBV5-4; CDR3nt: TGTGCCAGCAGCCTCAAACAGGGAAGCGATACGCAGTATTTT; CDR3aa: CASSLKQGSDTQYF
abundance: once; d_gene: NA; j_gene: TRBJ1-2; v_gene: TRBV5-1; CDR3nt: TGCGCCAGCAGCCCAGAGGGAGACCCAGGTTATGGCTACACCTTC; CDR3aa: CASSPEGDPGYGYTF
abundance: NA; d_gene: TRBD1; j_gene: TRBJ1-4; v_gene: TRBV7-9; CDR3nt: TGTGCCAGCAGCTTAATACAGGGGCCTTACGCCTTT; CDR3aa: CASSLIQGPYAF
abundance: once; d_gene: NA; j_gene: TRBJ1-2; v_gene: TRBV7-6; CDR3nt: TGTGCCAGCAGCTTAGGAGGGATTGTTGACTATGGCTACACCTTC; CDR3aa: CASSLGGIVDYGYTF
abundance: NA; d_gene: NA; j_gene: TRBJ2-1; v_gene: TRBV4-2; CDR3nt: TGTGCCAGCAGCCAAAGCAAGGGGTCCCACAATGAGCAGTTCTTC; CDR3aa: CASSQSKGSHNEQFF
abundance: NA; d_gene: TRBD1; j_gene: TRBJ1-2; v_gene: TRBV28; CDR3nt: TGTGCCAGCAGTAACACCGGGACAGCTAACTATGGCTACACCTTC; CDR3aa: CASSNTGTANYGYTF
abundance: NA; d_gene: TRBD2; j_gene: TRBJ2-3; v_gene: TRBV19; CDR3nt: TGTGCCAGTAGTATAGATGGGACTAGAGATACGCAGTATTTT; CDR3aa: CASSIDGTRDTQYF
abundance: NA; d_gene: NA; j_gene: TRBJ2-7; v_gene: TRBV4-3; CDR3nt: TGCGCCAGCAGCCAAGCTGGGGCTGAGCAGTACTTC; CDR3aa: CASSQAGAEQYF
abundance: NA; d_gene: TRBD2; j_gene: TRBJ2-7; v_gene: TRBV5-1; CDR3nt: TGCGCCAGCAGCTTGGAGGGACTAGCGGGAGGGTGGTCCTACGAGCAGTACTTC; CDR3aa: CASSLEGLAGGWSYEQYF
abundance: NA; d_gene: TRBD2; j_gene: TRBJ2-2; v_gene: TRBV10-3; CDR3nt: TGTGCCATCTCTGTGGCGGGAGAGAACACCGGGGAGCTGTTTTTT; CDR3aa: CAISVAGENTGELFF
abundance: NA; d_gene: TRBD1; j_gene: TRBJ1-4; v_gene: TRBV7-9; CDR3nt: TGTGCCAGCAGCTTTGGCAGGGGGCTAGGGAATGAAAAACTGTTTTTT; CDR3aa: CASSFGRGLGNEKLFF
abundance: NA; d_gene: TRBD2; j_gene: TRBJ2-5; v_gene: TRBV27; CDR3nt: TGTGCCAGCAGTCCCCCGGGGGGACTAGCGGGAGAGACCCAGTACTTC; CDR3aa: CASSPPGGLAGETQYF
abundance: NA; d_gene: TRBD1; j_gene: TRBJ1-1; v_gene: TRBV19; CDR3nt: TGTGCCAGTAGCATCGTAGACAGGGGTATCACTGAAGCTTTCTTT; CDR3aa: CASSIVDRGITEAFF
abundance: NA; d_gene: NA; j_gene: TRBJ2-7; v_gene: TRBV29-1; CDR3nt: TGCAGCGTTGTTTACAGGGAGTCCTACGAGCAGTACTTC; CDR3aa: CSVVYRESYEQYF
abundance: NA; d_gene: TRBD1; j_gene: TRBJ1-2; v_gene: TRBV5-1; CDR3nt: TGCGCCAGCAGCTGGGACAGGGAGCGGGGCTACACCTTC; CDR3aa: CASSWDRERGYTF
abundance: NA; d_gene: NA; j_gene: TRBJ1-4; v_gene: TRBV30; CDR3nt: TGTGCCTGGAGTGTATTGAGAGGAGAAAAACTGTTTTTT; CDR3aa: CAWSVLRGEKLFF
abundance: NA; d_gene: NA; j_gene: TRBJ2-1; v_gene: TRBV11-2; CDR3nt: TGTGCCAGCAGCCGAGGTGGCTCCTACAATGAGCAGTTCTTC; CDR3aa: CASSRGGSYNEQFF
abundance: NA; d_gene: TRBD2; j_gene: TRBJ2-1; v_gene: TRBV7-3; CDR3nt: TGTGCCAGCAGCCCACGGACTAGCGGGGCTTACAATGAGCAGTTCTTC; CDR3aa: CASSPRTSGAYNEQFF
abundance: NA; d_gene: NA; j_gene: TRBJ1-1; v_gene: TRBV28; CDR3nt: TGTGCCAGCAGTGGAGACAGGGAAGCTTTCTTT; CDR3aa: CASSGDREAFF
abundance: NA; d_gene: NA; j_gene: TRBJ2-7; v_gene: TRBV7-2; CDR3nt: TGTGCCAGCAGCTTAGAACTCTTCTACGAGCAGTACTTC; CDR3aa: CASSLELFYEQYF
abundance: NA; d_gene: NA; j_gene: TRBJ1-1; v_gene: TRBV7-9; CDR3nt: TGTTCCAGCAGCTTAGGGACCGGGGGATTGAACACTGAAGCTTTCTTT; CDR3aa: CSSSLGTGGLNTEAFF
abundance: few; d_gene: TRBD1; j_gene: TRBJ1-5; v_gene: TRBV7-2; CDR3nt: TGTGCCAGCAGCTTAGCCTTCGGACAGGGTTATCAGCCCCAGCATTTT; CDR3aa: CASSLAFGQGYQPQHF
abundance: NA; d_gene: NA; j_gene: TRBJ1-2; v_gene: TRBV5-1; CDR3nt: TGCGCCAGCAGCCCCTTGCTTTCAGCTAACTATGGCTACACCTTC; CDR3aa: CASSPLLSANYGYTF
abundance: NA; d_gene: TRBD1; j_gene: TRBJ2-5; v_gene: TRBV29-1; CDR3nt: TGCAGCGTTGAGGGACAGGGGTCTAAGACCCAGTACTTC; CDR3aa: CSVEGQGSKTQYF
abundance: NA; d_gene: NA; j_gene: TRBJ1-2; v_gene: TRBV5-5; CDR3nt: TGTGCCAGCAGCTTCGGAGGGGAAAGCTACACCTTC; CDR3aa: CASSFGGESYTF
abundance: NA; d_gene: NA; j_gene: TRBJ1-4; v_gene: TRBV28; CDR3nt: TGTGCCAGCAGTCCAGGCAGTGGGGGGGTCGAAAAACTGTTTTTT; CDR3aa: CASSPGSGGVEKLFF
abundance: NA; d_gene: TRBD2; j_gene: TRBJ2-5; v_gene: TRBV6-6; CDR3nt: TGTGCCAGCAGTTACGGGGCGGGGGGGGTAGAGACCCAGTACTTC; CDR3aa: CASSYGAGGVETQYF
abundance: once; d_gene: TRBD2; j_gene: TRBJ2-5; v_gene: TRBV7-9; CDR3nt: TGTTCCAGCAGCCCCACTAGCGGGGGTAAGGAGACCCAGTACTTC; CDR3aa: CSSSPTSGGKETQYF
abundance: NA; d_gene: TRBD2; j_gene: TRBJ2-1; v_gene: TRBV5-1; CDR3nt: TGCGCCAGCAGCTTGGAGGGACTAGCGGACTACAATGAGCAGTTCTTC; CDR3aa: CASSLEGLADYNEQFF
abundance: few; d_gene: TRBD1; j_gene: TRBJ2-1; v_gene: TRBV4-3; CDR3nt: TGCGCCAGCAGCCAAGTCGCAGGGGGAAGTGGTGAGCAGTTCTTC; CDR3aa: CASSQVAGGSGEQFF
abundance: NA; d_gene: NA; j_gene: TRBJ2-5; v_gene: TRBV11-2; CDR3nt: TGTGCCAGCACCTCCCCTCCCTACTTC; CDR3aa: CASTSPPYF
abundance: once; d_gene: TRBD2; j_gene: TRBJ2-7; v_gene: TRBV10-3; CDR3nt: TGTGCCATCAGTGACGGGGGGGCCTACGAGCAGTACTTC; CDR3aa: CAISDGGAYEQYF
abundance: NA; d_gene: TRBD1; j_gene: TRBJ2-7; v_gene: TRBV5-4; CDR3nt: TGTGCCAGCAGCCTGGGGACAGGGGGCGGATTGTCCTACGAGCAGTACTTC; CDR3aa: CASSLGTGGGLSYEQYF
abundance: once; d_gene: TRBD1; j_gene: TRBJ1-6; v_gene: TRBV6-5; CDR3nt: TGTGCCAGCAGTTACGGCCCGACAGGGGGAGATTCACCCCTCCACTTT; CDR3aa: CASSYGPTGGDSPLHF
abundance: NA; d_gene: TRBD1; j_gene: TRBJ1-2; v_gene: TRBV28; CDR3nt: TGTGCCAGCAGCCGACAGGGGGCTGGTATAGACTATGGCTACACCTTC; CDR3aa: CASSRQGAGIDYGYTF
abundance: once; d_gene: NA; j_gene: TRBJ1-5; v_gene: TRBV13; CDR3nt: TGTGCCAGCAGCTTAGGCCAGGTGGCATATAGCAATCAGCCCCAGCATTTT; CDR3aa: CASSLGQVAYSNQPQHF
abundance: NA; d_gene: NA; j_gene: TRBJ1-1; v_gene: TRBV18; CDR3nt: TGTGCCAGCTCACTAACAGGGACTGAAGCTTTCTTT; CDR3aa: CASSLTGTEAFF
abundance: NA; d_gene: NA; j_gene: TRBJ2-2; v_gene: TRBV7-2; CDR3nt: TGTGCCAGCAGCTTAAGGAGGACCGCGAACACCGGGGAGCTGTTTTTT; CDR3aa: CASSLRRTANTGELFF
abundance: NA; d_gene: TRBD2; j_gene: TRBJ2-5; v_gene: TRBV9; CDR3nt: TGTGCCAGCAGCGTAGGGACTAGCGGCGAGACCCAGTACTTC; CDR3aa: CASSVGTSGETQYF
abundance: NA; d_gene: NA; j_gene: TRBJ1-1; v_gene: TRBV5-1; CDR3nt: TGCGCCAGCAGCTTCGGGGGCACTGAAGCTTTCTTT; CDR3aa: CASSFGGTEAFF
abundance: once; d_gene: TRBD2; j_gene: TRBJ2-1; v_gene: TRBV29-1; CDR3nt: TGCAGCGTGGGGACTAGCGGGAGCCGCAATGAGCAGTTCTTC; CDR3aa: CSVGTSGSRNEQFF
abundance: NA; d_gene: TRBD2; j_gene: TRBJ2-3; v_gene: TRBV28; CDR3nt: TGTGCCAGCAGTTTATGGGGACTAGCGGGAACAGATACGCAGTATTTT; CDR3aa: CASSLWGLAGTDTQYF
abundance: few; d_gene: NA; j_gene: TRBJ2-7; v_gene: TRBV7-9; CDR3nt: TGTGCCAGCAGCTTAGGGGGCCCCTACGAGCAGTACTTC; CDR3aa: CASSLGGPYEQYF
abundance: few; d_gene: TRBD1; j_gene: TRBJ1-2; v_gene: TRBV5-1; CDR3nt: TGCGCCAGCAGCCCCCTAACCCAGACAGGGGGCTATGGCTACACCTTC; CDR3aa: CASSPLTQTGGYGYTF
abundance: NA; d_gene: TRBD1; j_gene: TRBJ2-7; v_gene: TRBV19; CDR3nt: TGTGCCAGTAGTATGTTTGGGACAGGGAACACCTATATCTACGAGCAGTACTTC; CDR3aa: CASSMFGTGNTYIYEQYF
abundance: NA; d_gene: NA; j_gene: TRBJ1-2; v_gene: TRBV2; CDR3nt: TGTGCCAGCCGATTTAGATTATTAGACTATGGCTACACCTTC; CDR3aa: CASRFRLLDYGYTF
abundance: once; d_gene: TRBD1; j_gene: TRBJ1-2; v_gene: TRBV4-1; CDR3nt: TGCGCCAGCAGCCATCCCACCCCGACAGGGAAGGGGTATGGCTACACCTTC; CDR3aa: CASSHPTPTGKGYGYTF